The T cell receptor beta chain described here comes from a study of blood T cell repertoires in COVID-19. Study context: Both acute and convalescent COVID-19 samples were obtained from the United States, Italy and Spain. Nucleic acid was either cDNA or gDNA, and it came from T cells, B-cell-depleted T cells, or PBMCs.

Germline values: CDR1 LNHDA, CDR2 SQIVND (reference sequence). V lost 4 bases, J lost 4 bases, and 8 bases lay in between. This CDR3 region has 13 residues. In the original analysis: Amplification of reference gene primers was used by the study to estimate nucleated cell counts. Assay used: immunoSEQ multiplex PCR; TCRdb lists only in-frame clones, some missing. V and J calls and clone size are copied from that table; D and trimming were computed from the DNA. The sample lists hundreds of thousands of clones; around nine tenths were seen once. The source is a human donor in a cohort sampled during active COVID-19. Material: peripheral blood. The V and J genes are TRBV19 and TRBJ2-1; D is perhaps TRBD2 (5 bases). CDR3 protein: CASSTGLYNEQFF. CDR3 bases: TGTGCCAGTAGTACCGGACTGTACAATGAGCAGTTCTTC.